The present T cell receptor (beta chain) was sequenced within a study of blood T cell repertoires in COVID-19. The V segment lost 7 bases and the J segment 3 bases; nucleotides outside the gene matches: 9. The CDR3 consists of 15 residues. Germline-derived CDR1 and CDR2 are LNHDA and SQIVND (reference sequence). Libraries were prepared by immunoSEQ multiplex PCR; TCRdb keeps only in-frame clonotypes and omits some of them. The sample comprises about 150,000 clones, roughly 84% of which are singletons, and more than 5% rests with the top ten. What was sequenced was PBMCs or T cells enriched from blood (not recorded which). The genes are TRBV19 and TRBJ1-3, with TRBD1 matching over 7 bases. The receptor was derived from a woman aged 50 to 60 who had been exposed to COVID-19. The CDR3 DNA sequence: TGTGCCAGTACCAAGCCGACAGGGTTTGGAAACACCATATATTTT. It is translated as CASTKPTGFGNTIYF.